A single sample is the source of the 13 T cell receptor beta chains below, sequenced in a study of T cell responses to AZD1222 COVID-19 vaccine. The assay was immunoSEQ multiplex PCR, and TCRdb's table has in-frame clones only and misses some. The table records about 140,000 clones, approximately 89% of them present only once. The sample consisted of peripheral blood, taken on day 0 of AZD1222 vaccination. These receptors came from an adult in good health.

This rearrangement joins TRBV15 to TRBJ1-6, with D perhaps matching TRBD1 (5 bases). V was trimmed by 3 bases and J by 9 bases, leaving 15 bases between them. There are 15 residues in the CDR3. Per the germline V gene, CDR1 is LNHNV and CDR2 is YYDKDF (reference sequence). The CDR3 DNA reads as TGTGCCACCAGCAGGGGAACAGGAGTAGGTTCACCCCTCCACTTT. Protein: CATSRGTGVGSPLHF.

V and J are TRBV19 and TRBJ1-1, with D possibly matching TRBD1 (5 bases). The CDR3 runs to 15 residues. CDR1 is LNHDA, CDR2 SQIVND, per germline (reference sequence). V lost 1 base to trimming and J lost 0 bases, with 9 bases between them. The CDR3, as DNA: TGTGCCAGTAGTATAGCGACAGTGATGAACACTGAAGCTTTCTTT. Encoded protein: CASSIATVMNTEAFF.

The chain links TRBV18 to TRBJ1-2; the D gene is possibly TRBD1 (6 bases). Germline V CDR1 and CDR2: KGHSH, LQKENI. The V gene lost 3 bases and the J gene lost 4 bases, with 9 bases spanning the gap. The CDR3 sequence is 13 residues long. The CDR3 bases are TGTGCCAGCTCACCCGGACAGTTCTATGGCTACACCTTC. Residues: CASSPGQFYGYTF.

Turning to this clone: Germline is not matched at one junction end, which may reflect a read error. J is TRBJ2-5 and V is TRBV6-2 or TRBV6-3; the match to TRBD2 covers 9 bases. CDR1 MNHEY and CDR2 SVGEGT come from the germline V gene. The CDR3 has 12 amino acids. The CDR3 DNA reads TGTGCCAGCAGTTACCCCGGGACTAGCCCCCACTTC. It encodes CASSYPGTSPHF.

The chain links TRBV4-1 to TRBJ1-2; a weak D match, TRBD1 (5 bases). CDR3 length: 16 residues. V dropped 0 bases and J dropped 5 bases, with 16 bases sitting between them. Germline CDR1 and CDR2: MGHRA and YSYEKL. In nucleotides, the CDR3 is TGCGCCAGCAGCCAAGACTTAGTAGGGGTTTGGTATGGCTACACCTTC. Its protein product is CASSQDLVGVWYGYTF.

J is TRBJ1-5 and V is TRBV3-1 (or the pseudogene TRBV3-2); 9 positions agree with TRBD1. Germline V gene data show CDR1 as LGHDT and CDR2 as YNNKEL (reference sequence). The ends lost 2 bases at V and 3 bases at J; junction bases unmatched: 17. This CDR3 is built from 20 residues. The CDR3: CASSQSSPGQGGNINQPQHF. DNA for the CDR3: TGTGCCAGCAGCCAATCTAGCCCGGGACAGGGTGGGAATATCAATCAGCCCCAGCATTTT.

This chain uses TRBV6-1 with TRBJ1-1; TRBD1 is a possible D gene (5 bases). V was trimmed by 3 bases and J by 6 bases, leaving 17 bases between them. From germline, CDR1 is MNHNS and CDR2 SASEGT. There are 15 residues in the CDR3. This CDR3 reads CASSDPGQGAAEAFF. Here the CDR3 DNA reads TGTGCCAGCAGTGATCCGGGGCAGGGTGCCGCTGAAGCTTTCTTT.

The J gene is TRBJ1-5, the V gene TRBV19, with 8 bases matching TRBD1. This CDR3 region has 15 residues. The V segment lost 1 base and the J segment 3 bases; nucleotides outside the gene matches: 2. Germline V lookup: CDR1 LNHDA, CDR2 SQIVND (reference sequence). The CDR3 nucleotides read TGTGCCAGTAGTATAGGCCAGGGGGCCAATCAGCCCCAGCATTTT. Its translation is CASSIGQGANQPQHF.

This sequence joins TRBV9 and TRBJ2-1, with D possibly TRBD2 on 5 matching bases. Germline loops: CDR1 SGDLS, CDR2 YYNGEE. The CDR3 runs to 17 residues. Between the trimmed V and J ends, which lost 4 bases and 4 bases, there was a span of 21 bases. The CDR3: CASSSRLNLLTYNEQFF. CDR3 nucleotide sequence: TGTGCCAGCAGCTCGCGACTAAATCTATTAACTTACAATGAGCAGTTCTTC. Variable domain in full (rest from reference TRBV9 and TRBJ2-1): DSGVTQTPKHLITATGQRVTLRCSPRSGDLSVYWYQQSLDQGLQFLIQYYNGEERAKGNILERFSAQQFPDLHSELNLSSLELGDSALYFCASSSRLNLLTYNEQFFGPGTRLTVL.

The CDR3 nucleotides are TGTGCCAGCAGTTCCCTCACAGGGTCCAACACCGGGGAGCTGTTTTTT. This codes for CASSSLTGSNTGELFF. The chain couples TRBV6-5 to TRBJ2-2, with D perhaps matching TRBD1 (6 bases). CDR3 length equals 16 residues. V was pared by 4 bases and J by 2 bases, with 14 bases between. The germline gives CDR1 MNHEY, CDR2 SVGAGI.

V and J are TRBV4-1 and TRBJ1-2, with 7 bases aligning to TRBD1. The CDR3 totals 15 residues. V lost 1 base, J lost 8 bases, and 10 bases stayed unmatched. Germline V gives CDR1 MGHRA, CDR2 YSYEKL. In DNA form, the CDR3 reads TGCGCCAGCAGCCAAGTAAGGGGGCGATGGGACGGCTACACCTTC. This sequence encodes CASSQVRGRWDGYTF.

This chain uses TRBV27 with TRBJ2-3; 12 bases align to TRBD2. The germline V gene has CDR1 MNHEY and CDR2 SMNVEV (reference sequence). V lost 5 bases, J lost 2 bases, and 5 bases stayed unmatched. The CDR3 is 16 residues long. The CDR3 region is CASSQWTSGNTDTQYF. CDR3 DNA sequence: TGTGCCAGCAGTCAGTGGACTAGCGGGAACACAGATACGCAGTATTTT.

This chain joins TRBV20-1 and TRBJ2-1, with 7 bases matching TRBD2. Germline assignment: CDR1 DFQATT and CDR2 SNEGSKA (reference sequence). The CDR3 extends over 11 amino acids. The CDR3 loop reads CAGEHYNEQFF. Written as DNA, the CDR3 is TGCGCGGGGGAGCATTACAATGAGCAGTTCTTC.